The subject of this entry is one TCR beta chain. Its antigen remains unknown. Trimming took 5 bases from V and 3 from J; bases not matched to a gene: 7. Germline values: CDR1 SGHTA, CDR2 FQGNSA. This CDR3 is built from 17 residues. This sample is drawn from a study of cytomegalovirus exposure and HLA in healthy donors. Use of 60 Vbeta and 13 Jbeta primers characterized the PCR. This table comes from immunoSEQ multiplex PCR, and its TCRdb copy is limited to in-frame clones, with some not included. The sample contains about 210,000 clones, 60% to 80% of which appear only once. Study-wide points: The likely explanation for a cluster of highly shared sequence variants was sequencing artifact.

V is TRBV7-2 and J is TRBJ2-1; 13 bases are shared with TRBD2. This receptor was obtained from a male donor in good health and CMV-seronegative. The sample taken for sequencing was PBMCs. CDR3 amino acids: CASSPYRTSGGYNEQFF. The CDR3 nucleotides are TGTGCCAGCAGCCCCTACCGGACTAGCGGGGGCTACAATGAGCAGTTCTTC.